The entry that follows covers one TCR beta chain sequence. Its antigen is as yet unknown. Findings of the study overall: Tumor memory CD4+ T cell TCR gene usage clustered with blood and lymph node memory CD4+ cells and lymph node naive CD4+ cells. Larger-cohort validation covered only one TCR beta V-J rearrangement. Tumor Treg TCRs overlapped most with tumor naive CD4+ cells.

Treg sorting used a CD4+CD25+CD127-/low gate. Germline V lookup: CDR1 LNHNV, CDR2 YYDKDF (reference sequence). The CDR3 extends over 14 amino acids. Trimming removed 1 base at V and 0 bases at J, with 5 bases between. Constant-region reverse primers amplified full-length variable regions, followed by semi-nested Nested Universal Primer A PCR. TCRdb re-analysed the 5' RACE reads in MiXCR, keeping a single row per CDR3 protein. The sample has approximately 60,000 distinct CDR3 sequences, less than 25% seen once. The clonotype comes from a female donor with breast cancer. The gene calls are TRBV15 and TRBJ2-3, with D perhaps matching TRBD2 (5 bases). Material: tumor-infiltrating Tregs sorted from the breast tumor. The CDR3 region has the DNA TGTGCCACCAGCAGAGCGGGAAGCACAGATACGCAGTATTTT. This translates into CATSRAGSTDTQYF.